The 28 T cell receptor beta chains in this list originate from one sample, sequenced in a study of CD8+ T cells in alopecia areata. Once RNA had been extracted, it was reverse transcribed into cDNA to act as the sequencing template. Sequencing was performed with immunoSEQ multiplex PCR; in TCRdb, only in-frame clones are kept and a portion is missing. The sample consists of a few hundred thousand clones, roughly two fifths of them appearing once. Treatment noted: oral pan-JAK inhibitor, 5-10 mg twice daily. The source material was CD4+ T cells sorted from blood, sampled between weeks 30 and 35, from a patient treated with tofacitinib. The receptors were sampled from a human donor with alopecia areata.

This clone was recorded only once. The CDR3 is CASRLLAGGNNEQFF. CDR3 nucleotides: TGTGCCAGCAGGCTCCTAGCGGGAGGGAACAATGAGCAGTTCTTC. The V and J genes are TRBV6-5 and TRBJ2-1, with 12 positions matching TRBD2. V was pared by 6 bases and J by 5 bases, with 5 bases of the junction left unmatched. The CDR3 loop spans 15 amino acids. CDR1 is MNHEY and CDR2 is SVGAGI in the germline V gene.

This clone has more than one count but fewer than ten. The rearrangement uses TRBV7-9 and TRBJ1-1; D gene uncertain. In germline, CDR1 is SEHNR, CDR2 FQNEAQ (reference sequence). With 11 bases removed from V and 0 bases from J, the gap between germline ends came to 10 bases. This CDR3 has 12 amino acids. This chain's CDR3 is CASHTLNTEAFF. The CDR3, as DNA: TGTGCCTCCCATACCCTGAACACTGAAGCTTTCTTT.

The V call is TRBV30, the J call TRBJ1-1; 7 positions agree with TRBD1. The germline V gene has CDR1 GTSNPN and CDR2 SVGIG (reference sequence). V dropped 3 bases and J dropped 5; count of bases not matched to a gene: 3. CDR3 length: 12 amino acids. CDR3 sequence (DNA): TGTGCCTGGAGCAGGGGGGGGACTGAAGCTTTCTTT. Translating gives CAWSRGGTEAFF.

The rearrangement links TRBV5-6 to TRBJ2-3; 7 bases align to TRBD2. J was trimmed by 2 bases and V by 0 bases; bases with no gene match: 9. Germline lookup yields CDR1 SGHDT and CDR2 YYEEEE. The CDR3 extends over 17 amino acids. The CDR3 nucleotides are TGTGCCAGCAGCTTGGTATCGAGCGGGGACTTCACAGATACGCAGTATTTT. Protein: CASSLVSSGDFTDTQYF. The whole variable domain, filled in from reference TRBV5-6 and TRBJ2-3, reads DAGVTQSPTHLIKTRGQQVTLRCSPKSGHDTVSWYQQALGQGPQFIFQYYEEEERQRGNFPDRFSGHQFPNYSSELNVNALLLGDSALYLCASSLVSSGDFTDTQYFGPGTRLTVL.

This clone has a handful of counts. V is TRBV7-8 and J is TRBJ1-2; 8 nucleotides match TRBD1. J gave up 4 bases and V 0 bases, and 4 bases lay outside the gene matches. CDR1 is SGHVS and CDR2 is FQNEAQ in the germline V gene. The CDR3 length is 15 residues. CDR3 amino acids: CASSLASGGTYGYTF. In DNA, the CDR3 is TGTGCCAGCAGCTTAGCTTCAGGGGGCACCTATGGCTACACCTTC.

This clone turned up a few times. This chain links TRBV19 with TRBJ1-1; no clear D. The CDR3 length is 13 residues. The germline V gene encodes CDR1 LNHDA and CDR2 SQIVND (reference sequence). The CDR3 nucleotides read TGTGCGACGCGGGAAGGTTGGAACACTGAAGCTTTCTTT. Protein: CATREGWNTEAFF.

This clone was seen at least ten times. The chain carries TRBV29-1 and TRBJ2-6; possibly TRBD1 for D (5 bases). Trimming shortened V by 5 bases and J by 2 bases, and 13 bases separated the two germline ends. Germline V gives CDR1 SQVTM, CDR2 ANQGSEA. The CDR3 covers 15 residues. The CDR3 loop reads CSVPAGQTGANVLTF. Written as DNA, the CDR3 is TGCAGCGTTCCGGCCGGACAAACTGGGGCCAACGTCCTGACTTTC.

The table lists this clone with a few counts. V and J are TRBV9 and TRBJ2-1, with a possible D match to TRBD1 (6 bases). Between the trimmed V and J ends, which lost 3 bases and 4 bases, there was a span of 17 bases. CDR3 length: 16 amino acids. Germline CDR1 reads SGDLS; CDR2 reads YYNGEE. CDR3 nucleotide sequence: TGTGCCAGCAGCGCTACAGGGAGCCTCCAATACAATGAGCAGTTCTTC. Translating it yields CASSATGSLQYNEQFF.

V and J are TRBV9 and TRBJ1-5; D is unclear. V lost 3 bases to trimming and J lost 4 bases, with 8 bases between them. The CDR3 has 13 residues. Germline V lookup: CDR1 SGDLS, CDR2 YYNGEE. The CDR3 spells CASSAAENQPQHF. CDR3 DNA: TGTGCCAGCAGCGCCGCGGAAAATCAGCCCCAGCATTTT.

This clone was picked up a small number of times. This chain joins TRBV11-2 and TRBJ2-5, with a weak D call TRBD1 (5 bases). The CDR3 spans 11 residues. Germline V gene lookup returns CDR1 SGHAT and CDR2 FQNNGV. Trimming took off 4 bases at V and 7 bases at J, with 7 bases between the two ends. CDR3 DNA sequence: TGTGCCAGCAGCTCCCAGGGGACCCAGTACTTC. This translates into CASSSQGTQYF.

This clone was counted a few times. The CDR3 reads CASSGPGQRGETQYF. DNA of the CDR3: TGTGCCAGCAGCGGGCCGGGGCAGCGGGGGGAGACCCAGTACTTC. V usage is TRBV7-9 and J usage is TRBJ2-5; TRBD2 aligns across 8 bases. The CDR3 consists of 15 residues. CDR1 is SEHNR, CDR2 FQNEAQ, per germline (reference sequence). V dropped 5 bases and J dropped 5; count of bases not matched to a gene: 10. Complete variable domain (other parts from reference TRBV7-9 and TRBJ2-5): DTGVSQNPRHKITKRGQNVTFRCDPISEHNRLYWYRQTLGQGPEFLTYFQNEAQLEKSRLLSDRFSAERPKGSFSTLEIQRTEQGDSAMYLCASSGPGQRGETQYFGPGTRLLVL.

This clone was counted between two and nine times. The chain recombines TRBV5-6 with TRBJ1-1, with D perhaps matching TRBD1 (5 bases). CDR3 length: 14 residues. V was shortened by 3 bases and J by 7 bases, with 16 bases between the two germline ends. Germline values: CDR1 SGHDT, CDR2 YYEEEE. CDR3 in amino acids: CASSYRAGQNEAFF. The CDR3 bases are TGTGCCAGCAGCTATAGGGCGGGGCAAAATGAAGCTTTCTTT.

To note about this clone: The conserved phenylalanine or tryptophan is not found at the CDR3 terminus, so this likely reflects a read error. The chain combines TRBV6-5 with TRBJ1-1, with D perhaps TRBD1 (5 bases). Trimming shortened V by 0 bases and J by 5 bases, and 16 bases separated the two germline ends. The CDR3 consists of 16 residues. Per the germline V gene, CDR1 is MNHEY and CDR2 is SVGAGI. CDR3 coding DNA: TGTGCCAGCAGTTACTCGATTTCTCCAGGGAGGACTGAAGCTTTCCTT. It codes for CASSYSISPGRTEAFL.

This clone was detected only a few times. The V call is TRBV6-1, the J call TRBJ1-5, with TRBD1 as a possible D gene (6 bases). The CDR3 totals 14 residues. CDR1 is MNHNS and CDR2 is SASEGT in the germline V gene. V was shortened by 9 bases and J by 4 bases, with 16 bases between the two germline ends. The CDR3 DNA is TGTGCCAGTTTCCTCGGACAGCCAAATCAGCCCCAGCATTTT. Residues: CASFLGQPNQPQHF.

A few counts support this clone. The chain has TRBV4-1 and TRBJ1-2, with 7 positions matching TRBD1. CDR3 length equals 16 residues. After removal of 1 base from V and 4 bases from J, the junction contained 9 bases not matched to a gene. CDR1 is MGHRA and CDR2 is YSYEKL in the germline V gene. The CDR3 loop reads CASSQAIRDSLYGYTF. The CDR3 coding sequence is TGCGCCAGCAGCCAAGCTATAAGGGACAGTCTCTATGGCTACACCTTC.

This chain links TRBV27 with TRBJ2-3; D is perhaps TRBD1 (6 bases). Germline CDR1 is MNHEY and CDR2 is SMNVEV (reference sequence). The CDR3 consists of 13 residues. V was clipped by 2 bases and J by 4 bases, with 7 bases between them. CDR3 in amino acids: CASSLKGADTQYF. CDR3 sequence (DNA): TGTGCCAGCAGTTTAAAGGGGGCAGATACGCAGTATTTT.

The genes are TRBV2 and TRBJ2-3, with D hard to call. Germline assignment: CDR1 SNHLY and CDR2 FYNNEI. This CDR3 spans 13 amino acids. Trimming left V 6 bases short and J 4 bases short, with 11 bases between. The DNA of the CDR3 is TGTGCCAGCAGCCGCTCCGAGGCAGATACGCAGTATTTT. Its protein is CASSRSEADTQYF.

For the CDR3, the DNA is TGCGCCAGCAGCGGGCTACAGGGCCTAGGCGGCACAGATACGCAGTATTTT. As protein: CASSGLQGLGGTDTQYF. V gene TRBV5-1 combines with J gene TRBJ2-3, with a possible D match to TRBD1 (6 bases). V dropped 4 bases and J dropped 1 base, with 19 bases sitting between them. The CDR3 extends over 17 amino acids. Germline CDR1 SGHRS, CDR2 YFSETQ.

The chain couples TRBV9 to TRBJ1-4; D is perhaps TRBD1 (5 bases). V gave up 4 bases and J gave up 7 bases, with 17 bases separating them. In germline, CDR1 is SGDLS, CDR2 YYNGEE. The CDR3 spans 15 residues. CDR3 DNA: TGTGCCAGCAGCCCTACCGGGGGGTCGGGTGAAAAACTGTTTTTT. This gives the protein CASSPTGGSGEKLFF.

This clone has more than one count but fewer than ten. This chain joins TRBV6-1 and TRBJ2-7, with 8 bases identical to TRBD2. Germline V gives CDR1 MNHNS, CDR2 SASEGT. The J segment lost 7 bases and the V segment lost 4 bases, leaving 9 bases of the junction unmatched. This CDR3 is built from 14 residues. The CDR3 sequence is CASSGTGGGEEQYF. CDR3 DNA sequence: TGTGCCAGCAGTGGAACGGGAGGGGGGGAAGAGCAGTACTTC.

The chain couples TRBV9 to TRBJ1-2; TRBD1 might be the D (5 bases). The CDR3 is made up of 15 amino acids. The V gene's germline CDR1 is SGDLS and CDR2 YYNGEE. The germline V and J ends were trimmed by 4 bases and 4 bases, with 17 bases remaining between them. This chain's CDR3 is CASSRSGASAYGYTF. As DNA, the CDR3 is TGTGCCAGCAGCCGAAGCGGGGCCTCGGCCTATGGCTACACCTTC.

The chain combines TRBV30 with TRBJ2-5, with 7 bases matching TRBD1. The V gene end was trimmed by 2 bases and the J gene end by 7 bases; junction bases not matched to a gene: 7. CDR3 length: 13 residues. Germline lookup yields CDR1 GTSNPN and CDR2 SVGIG (reference sequence). Here the CDR3 reads CAWSLRGRGTQYF. Written as DNA, the CDR3 is TGTGCCTGGAGTTTGAGGGGGCGCGGGACCCAGTACTTC.

The chain is built from TRBV7-2 and TRBJ2-7; TRBD2 aligns across 9 bases. V dropped 3 bases and J dropped 4; count of bases not matched to a gene: 4. There are 14 residues in the CDR3. CDR1 and CDR2 (germline): SGHTA, FQGNSA. CDR3 DNA sequence: TGTGCCAGCAGCTTGCAGGCGGGAGGGTACGAGCAGTACTTC. Protein product: CASSLQAGGYEQYF.

This clone was counted a few times. This rearrangement joins TRBV5-1 to TRBJ1-1, with D hard to call. This CDR3 contains 12 residues. Germline V gene sequence: CDR1 SGHRS, CDR2 YFSETQ. Trimming cost V 3 bases and J 7 bases, with 10 bases left between them. CDR3 sequence reads: CASSSGDLEAFF. CDR3 coding DNA: TGCGCCAGCAGCTCGGGAGATCTTGAAGCTTTCTTT.

This clone was seen a few times. The chain recombines TRBV6-5 with TRBJ2-5; D remains ambiguous. CDR3 size: 12 residues. V was clipped by 8 bases and J by 4 bases, with 11 bases between them. Looked up from germline, CDR1 is MNHEY and CDR2 is SVGAGI. The CDR3 is CASAYSRETQYF. DNA of the CDR3: TGTGCCAGCGCCTACTCGCGAGAGACCCAGTACTTC.

The chain links TRBV6-1 to TRBJ2-7, with 11 bases aligning to TRBD2. Germline V gives CDR1 MNHNS, CDR2 SASEGT. With V trimmed by 7 bases and J by 0 bases, 5 bases remained unmatched. The CDR3 sequence is 15 residues long. CDR3 sequence: CASIPSGRHSYEQYF. The CDR3 DNA reads TGTGCCAGCATCCCTAGCGGGAGGCACTCCTACGAGCAGTACTTC.

This clone was counted a few times. The rearrangement joins TRBV9 to TRBJ1-2, with D possibly being TRBD1 (6 bases). The germline V and J ends were trimmed by 4 bases and 10 bases, with 20 bases remaining between them. CDR3 length: 14 residues. Germline CDR1 is SGDLS and CDR2 is YYNGEE. CDR3 amino acids: CASSPNRGRGAYTF. CDR3 DNA sequence: TGTGCCAGCAGCCCAAACCGGGGCCGGGGGGCCTACACCTTC.

The CDR3 sequence is CAWSGYRGRTTEAFF. The CDR3 DNA sequence: TGTGCCTGGAGTGGGTACAGGGGGCGCACCACTGAAGCTTTCTTT. This chain links TRBV30 with TRBJ1-1; 9 positions agree with TRBD1. CDR3 length: 15 amino acids. CDR1 is GTSNPN, CDR2 SVGIG, per germline (reference sequence). The trim removed 1 base at V and 4 bases at J, leaving 7 bases unmatched.